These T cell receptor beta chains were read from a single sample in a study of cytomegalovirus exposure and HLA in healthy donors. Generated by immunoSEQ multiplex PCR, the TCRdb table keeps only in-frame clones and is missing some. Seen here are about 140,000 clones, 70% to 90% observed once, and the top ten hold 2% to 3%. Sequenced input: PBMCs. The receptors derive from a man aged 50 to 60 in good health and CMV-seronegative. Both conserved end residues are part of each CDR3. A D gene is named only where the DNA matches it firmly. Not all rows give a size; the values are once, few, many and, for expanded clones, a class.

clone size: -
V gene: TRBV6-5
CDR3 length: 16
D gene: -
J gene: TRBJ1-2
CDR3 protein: CASSYSARRSAIGYTF
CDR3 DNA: TGTGCCAGCAGTTACTCGGCCCGGAGATCGGCCATAGGCTACACCTTC

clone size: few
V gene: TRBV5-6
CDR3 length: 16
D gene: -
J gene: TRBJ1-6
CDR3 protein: CASSFPEGEAHSPLHF
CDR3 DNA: TGTGCCAGCAGCTTTCCGGAGGGCGAGGCCCATTCACCCCTCCACTTT

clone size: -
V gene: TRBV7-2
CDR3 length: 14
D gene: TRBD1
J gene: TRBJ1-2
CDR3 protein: CASSLTQGAYGYTF
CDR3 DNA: TGTGCCAGCAGCTTAACTCAGGGGGCATATGGCTACACCTTC

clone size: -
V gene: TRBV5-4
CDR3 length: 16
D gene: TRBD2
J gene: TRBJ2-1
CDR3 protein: CASSLEGTSLHNEQFF
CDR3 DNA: TGTGCCAGCAGCTTGGAGGGGACTAGCCTTCACAATGAGCAGTTCTTC

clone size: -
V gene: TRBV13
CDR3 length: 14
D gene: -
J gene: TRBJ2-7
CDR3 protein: CASSYEADSYEQYF
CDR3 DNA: TGTGCCAGCAGCTATGAAGCGGATTCCTACGAGCAGTACTTC

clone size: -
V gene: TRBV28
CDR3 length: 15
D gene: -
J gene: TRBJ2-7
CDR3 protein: CASRYGQHISYEQYF
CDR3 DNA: TGTGCCAGCAGATATGGACAGCATATCTCCTACGAGCAGTACTTC

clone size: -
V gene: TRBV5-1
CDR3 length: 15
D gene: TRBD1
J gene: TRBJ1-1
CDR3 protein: CASSWGQGWNTEAFF
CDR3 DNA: TGCGCCAGCAGCTGGGGACAGGGCTGGAACACTGAAGCTTTCTTT

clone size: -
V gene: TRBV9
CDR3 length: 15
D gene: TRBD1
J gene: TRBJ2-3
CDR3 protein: CASSEWDRTSDTQYF
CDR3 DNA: TGTGCCAGCAGCGAGTGGGACAGAACATCAGATACGCAGTATTTT

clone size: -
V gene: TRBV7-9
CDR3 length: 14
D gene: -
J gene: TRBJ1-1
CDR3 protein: CASSLTGTPNEAFF
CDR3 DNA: TGTGCCAGCAGCTTAACCGGGACACCGAATGAAGCTTTCTTT

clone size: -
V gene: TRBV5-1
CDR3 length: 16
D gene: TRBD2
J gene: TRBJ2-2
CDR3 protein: CASSLFSGANTGELFF
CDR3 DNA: TGCGCCAGCAGCTTATTTAGCGGGGCGAACACCGGGGAGCTGTTTTTT

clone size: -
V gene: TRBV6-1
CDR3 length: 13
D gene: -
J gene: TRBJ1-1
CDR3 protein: CASSAESVVEAFF
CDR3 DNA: TGTGCCAGCAGCGCGGAAAGTGTCGTAGAAGCTTTCTTT

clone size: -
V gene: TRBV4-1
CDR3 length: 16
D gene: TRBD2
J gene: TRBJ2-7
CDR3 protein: CASSQVAAGYSYEQYF
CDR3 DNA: TGCGCCAGCAGCCAAGTGGCAGCGGGATATTCCTACGAGCAGTACTTC

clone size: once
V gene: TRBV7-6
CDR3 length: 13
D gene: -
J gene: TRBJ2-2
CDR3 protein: CASSLTPVQGLFF
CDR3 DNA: TGTGCCAGCAGCCTAACCCCCGTGCAGGGACTGTTTTTT

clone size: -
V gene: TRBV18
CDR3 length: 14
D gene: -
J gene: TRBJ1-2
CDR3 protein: CASSRGTSNYGYTF
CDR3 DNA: TGTGCCAGCTCACGCGGGACTTCTAACTATGGCTACACCTTC

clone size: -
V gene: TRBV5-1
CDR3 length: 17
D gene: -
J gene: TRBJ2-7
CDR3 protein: CASSLGERGQFSYEQYF
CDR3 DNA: TGCGCCAGCAGCTTGGGGGAACGCGGACAGTTCTCCTACGAGCAGTACTTC

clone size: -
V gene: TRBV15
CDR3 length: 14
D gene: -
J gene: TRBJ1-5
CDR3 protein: CATRRGLGNQPQHF
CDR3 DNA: TGTGCCACCAGACGAGGGCTGGGGAATCAGCCCCAGCATTTT

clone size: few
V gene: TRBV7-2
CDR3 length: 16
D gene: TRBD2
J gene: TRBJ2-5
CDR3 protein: CASSLSPTSGPKTQYF
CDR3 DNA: TGTGCCAGCAGCTTAAGCCCGACTAGCGGCCCCAAGACCCAGTACTTC

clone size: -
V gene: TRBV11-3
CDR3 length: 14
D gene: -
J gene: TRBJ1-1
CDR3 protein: CASSLEEANTEAFF
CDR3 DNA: TGTGCCAGCAGCCTGGAGGAGGCGAACACTGAAGCTTTCTTT